Given below is one T cell receptor beta chain in context. The table came from immunoSEQ multiplex PCR; TCRdb's copy has only in-frame clones and leaves some out. The sample consists of fewer than 200,000 clones, roughly nine tenths of them appearing once. The data were obtained in a study of control samples from healthy donors and cancer patients. The CDR3 extends over 13 amino acids. CDR1 and CDR2 from the germline V gene are SGHKS and YYEKEE (reference sequence). The V end lost 6 bases, the J end lost 1 base, and 11 bases lay between the germline ends. The receptor was isolated from a man aged 25 to 45 in good health. Sequencing was carried out using blood. The gene calls are TRBV5-5 and TRBJ2-7, with a possible D match to TRBD1 (6 bases). Here the CDR3 DNA reads TGTGCCAGCACCCTTCAGGGGTCCTACGAGCAGTACTTC. Translation gives CASTLQGSYEQYF.